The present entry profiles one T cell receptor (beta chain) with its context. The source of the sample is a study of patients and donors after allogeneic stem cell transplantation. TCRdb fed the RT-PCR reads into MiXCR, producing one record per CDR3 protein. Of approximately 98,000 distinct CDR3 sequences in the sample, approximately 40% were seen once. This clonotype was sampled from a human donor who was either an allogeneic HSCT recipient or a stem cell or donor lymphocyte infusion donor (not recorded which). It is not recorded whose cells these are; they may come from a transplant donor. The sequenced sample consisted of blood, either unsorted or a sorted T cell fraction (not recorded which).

This chain's CDR3 is CATSDCRGWLAKNIQYF. In nucleotides, the CDR3 is TGTGCCACCAGTGATTGCAGGGGTTGGTTGGCCAAAAACATTCAGTACTTC. V is TRBV24-1 and J is TRBJ2-4, with D perhaps TRBD1 (6 bases). V was pared by 2 bases and J by 1 base, with 14 bases between. There are 17 residues in the CDR3. Germline CDR1 reads KGHDR; CDR2 reads SFDVKD.